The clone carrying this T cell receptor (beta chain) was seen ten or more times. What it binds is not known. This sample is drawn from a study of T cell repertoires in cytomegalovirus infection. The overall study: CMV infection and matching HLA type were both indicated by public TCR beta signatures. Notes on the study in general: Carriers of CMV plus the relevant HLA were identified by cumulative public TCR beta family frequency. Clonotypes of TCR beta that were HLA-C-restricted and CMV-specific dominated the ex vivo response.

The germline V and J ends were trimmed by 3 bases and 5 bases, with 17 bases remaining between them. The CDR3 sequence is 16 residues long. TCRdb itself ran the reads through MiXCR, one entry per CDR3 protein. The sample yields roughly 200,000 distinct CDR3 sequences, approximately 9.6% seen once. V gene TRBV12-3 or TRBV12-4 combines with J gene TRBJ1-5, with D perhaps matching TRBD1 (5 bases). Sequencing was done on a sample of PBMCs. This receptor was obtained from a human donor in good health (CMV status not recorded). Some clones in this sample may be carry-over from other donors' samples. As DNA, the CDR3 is TGTGCCAGCAGTTTTGTCAAAGGAGGGGCACATCAGCCCCAGCATTTT. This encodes CASSFVKGGAHQPQHF.